This is a list of T cell receptor beta chains from one sample in a study of T cells in Graves' hyperthyroidism and ophthalmopathy. One entry per CDR3 protein results from TCRdb running MiXCR on the multiplex PCR reads. The sample has about 59,000 distinct CDR3 sequences, about 50% seen once. Sequenced input: blood. Receptor source: a woman aged 55-69 years with Graves' ophthalmopathy. The CDR3 runs from the conserved cysteine through the conserved F or W. D genes are given only for firm matches. Some rows mark clone size as missing; the rest say once, few, many or name a class of expanded clone.

-,TRBJ2-1,TRBV5-1,-,CASSLKIVRYNEQFF,TGCGCCAGCAGCCTGAAGATTGTAAGATACAATGAGCAGTTCTTC
TRBD1,TRBJ1-5,TRBV20-1,many,CSARTGGTLTNQPQHF,TGCAGTGCTAGAACAGGGGGGACCCTGACGAATCAGCCCCAGCATTTT
-,TRBJ2-3,TRBV28,many,CASSDLLDTQYF,TGTGCCAGCAGTGACCTGTTAGATACGCAGTATTTT
-,TRBJ2-3,TRBV3-2,once,CASSPRDRGKTDTQYF,TGTGCCAGCAGCCCCCGGGACAGGGGGAAAACAGATACGCAGTATTTT
-,TRBJ1-5,TRBV7-9,-,CASSLGGFSNQPQHF,TGTGCCAGCAGCTTAGGGGGGTTTAGCAATCAGCCCCAGCATTTT
TRBD1,TRBJ1-4,TRBV7-2,-,CASSSPRDRGINEKLFF,TGTGCCAGCAGCTCGCCCCGGGACAGGGGGATAAATGAAAAACTGTTTTTT
-,TRBJ2-1,TRBV6-2/TRBV6-3,-,CASSKLAGQFF,TGTGCCAGCAGCAAACTAGCTGGGCAGTTCTTC
TRBD1,TRBJ2-1,TRBV19,-,CASSIDYRGNEQFF,TGTGCCAGTAGTATAGATTACAGGGGAAATGAGCAGTTCTTC
-,TRBJ2-1,TRBV19,-,CASTPGTTYNEQFF,TGTGCCAGTACCCCGGGGACGACCTACAATGAGCAGTTCTTC
TRBD1,TRBJ1-2,TRBV7-9,many,CASSPPPGQYYGYTF,TGTGCCAGCAGCCCACCGCCGGGACAGTACTATGGCTACACCTTC
TRBD1,TRBJ1-1,TRBV20-1,medium-sized,CSARDGGQGDATEAFF,TGCAGTGCTAGAGATGGGGGACAGGGGGACGCCACTGAAGCTTTCTTT
TRBD1,TRBJ1-1,TRBV7-6,-,CASSSETTGGGEAFF,TGTGCCAGCAGCTCCGAAACGACAGGGGGCGGTGAAGCTTTCTTT
TRBD2,TRBJ2-3,TRBV7-2,-,CASSLGLAAFGSDTQYF,TGTGCCAGCAGCCTTGGACTAGCTGCTTTCGGGTCAGATACGCAGTATTTT
-,TRBJ2-1,TRBV9,-,CASSGPMVF,TGTGCCAGCAGCGGGCCCATGGTCTTC
TRBD2,TRBJ2-3,TRBV11-1,-,CASSLMTSGSYNEQYF,TGTGCCAGCAGCTTAATGACTAGCGGGAGTTACAATGAGCAGTATTTT
TRBD1,TRBJ2-3,TRBV7-9,-,CASSFGTGRTDTQYF,TGTGCCAGCAGCTTTGGGACAGGACGCACAGATACGCAGTATTTT
-,TRBJ2-7,TRBV20-1,-,CSALESFSYEQYF,TGCAGTGCTTTAGAGAGTTTCTCCTACGAGCAGTACTTC
-,TRBJ2-7,TRBV7-9,few,CASSLEGLSSYEQYF,TGTGCCAGCAGCTTAGAAGGCCTGAGCTCCTACGAGCAGTACTTC
TRBD1,TRBJ1-3,TRBV3-1,few,CASSHSSGRGLGNTIYF,TGTGCCAGCAGCCACTCTTCGGGCAGGGGGCTCGGAAACACCATATATTTT
TRBD1,TRBJ1-1,TRBV24-1,medium-sized,CATSDRDREAFF,TGTGCCACCAGTGATCGGGACAGGGAAGCTTTCTTT
-,TRBJ2-1,TRBV18,few,CANSPRSLRGDEQFF,TGTGCCAACTCACCACGGTCTCTGAGGGGTGATGAGCAGTTCTTC
-,TRBJ1-1,TRBV6-4,few,CASSVDGDTEAFF,TGTGCCAGCAGTGTCGACGGGGACACTGAAGCTTTCTTT
-,TRBJ2-7,TRBV6-6,many,CASTPGGRDEQYF,TGTGCCAGCACCCCCGGGGGACGCGACGAGCAGTACTTC
-,TRBJ2-7,TRBV7-2,-,CASSLEGTTGGPPKSHEQYF,TGTGCCAGCAGCTTAGAAGGGACTACCGGGGGGCCGCCGAAATCCCACGAGCAGTACTTC
-,TRBJ2-2,TRBV6-5,many,CASYQPGVGAGELFF,TGTGCCAGCTACCAGCCAGGGGTCGGGGCCGGGGAGCTGTTTTTT
-,TRBJ2-1,TRBV11-2,-,CASSNPSGAAYNEQFF,TGTGCCAGCAGCAATCCTTCGGGGGCAGCCTACAATGAGCAGTTCTTC
TRBD1,TRBJ1-1,TRBV28,-,CASSLTQGGGGSAEAFF,TGTGCCAGCAGTTTAACCCAAGGGGGCGGAGGTAGTGCTGAAGCTTTCTTT
-,TRBJ1-4,TRBV20-1,many,CSARTKSDRSATNEKLFF,TGCAGTGCTCGCACGAAAAGTGACAGGTCGGCAACTAATGAAAAACTGTTTTTT
-,TRBJ1-5,TRBV7-8,many,CASSLQGRTLNQPQHF,TGTGCCAGCAGCTTACAGGGGCGAACTCTCAATCAGCCCCAGCATTTT
-,TRBJ2-2,TRBV30,many,CAWIKGNTGELFF,TGTGCCTGGATCAAGGGAAACACCGGGGAGCTGTTTTTT
TRBD1,TRBJ1-2,TRBV7-2,once,CASSSGTGDVGVYGYTF,TGTGCCAGCAGCTCCGGGACAGGGGATGTTGGGGTTTATGGCTACACCTTC
TRBD1,TRBJ1-2,TRBV5-1,-,CASSTGGGGYTF,TGCGCCAGCAGTACAGGGGGTGGCGGCTACACCTTC
TRBD2,TRBJ2-6,TRBV20-1,-,CSARDWGGGANVLTF,TGCAGTGCTAGGGACTGGGGGGGTGGGGCCAACGTCCTGACTTTC